Shown below are 4 T cell receptor beta chains from a single sample sequenced in a study of blood T cell repertoires in COVID-19 (dated by TCRdb to the early 2020s). Library generation was performed with the immunoSEQ multiplex PCR assay. In TCRdb, the immuneACCESS table is reduced to in-frame sequences with V and J assigned. These tables do not hold every clone; where another copy was compared, an unresolved V gene accounts for under half, and the others remain unexplained. This sample holds about 160,000 clones; just over 90% were observed only once. 2% of the sample is in the top ten clones. The sequenced material came from peripheral blood. These receptors all come from a woman in her sixties or seventies with COVID-19, enrolled during active disease.

This chain links TRBV7-8 with TRBJ2-1, with TRBD2 matching over 10 bases. Germline CDR1 and CDR2: SGHVS and FQNEAQ. J was trimmed by 4 bases and V by 5 bases; bases with no gene match: 29. This CDR3 spans 23 amino acids. CDR3 sequence: CASSQTRYSGLAAALFFYNEQFF. The CDR3 DNA sequence: TGTGCCAGCAGCCAAACACGTTATTCTGGACTAGCGGCGGCCTTGTTCTTTTACAATGAGCAGTTCTTC.

J is TRBJ2-2 and V is TRBV28; 9 bases map to TRBD2. The CDR3 is made up of 17 amino acids. Germline V CDR1 and CDR2: MDHEN, SYDVKM. V trimming: 5 bases; J trimming: 4 bases; junction bases outside the gene matches: 11. CDR3 DNA: TGTGCCAGCAGTCCGGCCCGCGGGGGGGCTGTCACCGGGGAGCTGTTTTTT. Protein: CASSPARGGAVTGELFF.

In this sample, this clone turned up once. This chain connects TRBV15 to TRBJ2-3; TRBD2 is a possible D gene (6 bases). Germline V gene sequence: CDR1 LNHNV, CDR2 YYDKDF (reference sequence). This CDR3 contains 14 residues. V gave up 7 bases and J gave up 0 bases, with 11 bases separating them. The CDR3 nucleotides read TGTGCCACCACCGGGGGATCTAGCACAGATACGCAGTATTTT. Its protein is CATTGGSSTDTQYF.

This chain uses TRBV7-2 with TRBJ1-2, with D hard to call. Trimming stripped 0 bases from V and 4 bases from J, with 9 bases between. The CDR3 covers 14 residues. Per the germline V gene, CDR1 is SGHTA and CDR2 is FQGNSA. CDR3 loop: CASSLAWAGYGYTF. Written as DNA, the CDR3 is TGTGCCAGCAGCTTAGCTTGGGCGGGCTATGGCTACACCTTC.